The present T cell receptor beta chain was sequenced within a study of cytomegalovirus exposure and HLA in healthy donors. Study observations and caveats: Fewer N-insertions (relative to the approximately 700-donor mean) were reportedly seen in an Asian-associated ancestry cluster in a later analysis. The availability of immune exposure information extended only to CMV serostatus.

Comments on this clone: Its antigen remains unidentified.

Vbeta (60) and Jbeta (13) primers were used in the PCR. Libraries were prepared by immunoSEQ multiplex PCR; TCRdb keeps only in-frame clonotypes and omits some of them. In the table there are some 150,000 clones, 80% of which are singletons. This CDR3 region has 13 residues. The germline V gene has CDR1 SGHTA and CDR2 FQGTGA. V was pared by 5 bases and J by 6 bases, with 3 bases of the junction left unmatched. This receptor was taken from a man younger than 45 in good health and CMV-seropositive. The J gene is TRBJ2-2, the V gene TRBV7-3, with 7 bases matching TRBD2. Material: PBMCs. The CDR3 reads CASSPTSPGELFF. The DNA of the CDR3 is TGTGCCAGCAGCCCGACTAGCCCCGGGGAGCTGTTTTTT.